Following are 28 T cell receptor beta chains from one sample sequenced in a study of cytomegalovirus exposure and HLA in healthy donors. The primer mix had 60 Vbeta and 13 Jbeta primers. TCRdb's copy holds only in-frame clones and misses some; the assay was immunoSEQ multiplex PCR. The profile shows 150,000 to 200,000 clones, over 70% of them singletons. The sequenced sample consisted of PBMCs. These receptors all come from a woman aged 40-49 years in good health and CMV-seronegative.

The chain combines TRBV19 with TRBJ1-2, with 7 bases aligning to TRBD1. Germline CDR1 and CDR2: LNHDA and SQIVND (reference sequence). The CDR3 runs 16 residues. V lost 7 bases to trimming and J lost 8 bases; unmatched junction nucleotides: 19. CDR3 sequence reads: CASNPPSETGSYGYTF. The DNA of the CDR3 is TGTGCCAGTAATCCCCCCTCGGAGACAGGGTCCTACGGCTACACCTTC.

This clone was seen only once. The CDR3 region has the DNA TGTGCCAGCAGCTTAGCGCGGGCTAGCGGCTACGAGCAGTACTTC. Translation: CASSLARASGYEQYF. V usage is TRBV7-8 and J usage is TRBJ2-7; TRBD2 matches at 7 bases. J was trimmed by 3 bases and V by 0 bases; bases with no gene match: 5. The CDR3 covers 15 residues. Germline CDR1 SGHVS, CDR2 FQNEAQ.

This clone was seen only a few times. The rearrangement uses TRBV7-9 and TRBJ1-2; TRBD1 matches 8 bases. Germline V lookup: CDR1 SEHNR, CDR2 FQNEAQ (reference sequence). The CDR3 has 15 residues. Trimming at V came to 5 bases and at J to 7 bases, leaving 12 bases not matched to a gene. In DNA, the CDR3 is TGTGCCAGCAGCCAAATGGACAGGGTCTCGCGTGGCTACACCTTC. Its protein product is CASSQMDRVSRGYTF.

This chain joins TRBV6-6 and TRBJ1-2; TRBD1 agrees at 11 bases. J gave up 14 bases and V 10 bases, and 6 bases lay outside the gene matches. From germline, CDR1 is MNHNY and CDR2 SVGAGI (reference sequence). The CDR3 contains 10 residues. CDR3 in amino acids: CATRDRGGTF. In DNA, the CDR3 is TGTGCCACTCGGGACAGGGGGGGAACCTTC.

CDR3 in amino acids: CASSYVGQSYGYTF. The CDR3 DNA follows: TGTGCCAGCAGTTACGTCGGACAGAGCTATGGCTACACCTTC. The chain has TRBV6-6 and TRBJ1-2; perhaps TRBD1 as D (6 bases). This CDR3 has 14 residues. Germline values: CDR1 MNHNY, CDR2 SVGAGI (reference sequence). V dropped 2 bases and J dropped 4 bases, with 11 bases sitting between them.

This chain links TRBV2 with TRBJ1-2; TRBD1 agrees at 7 bases. This CDR3 has 13 residues. Germline V gene data show CDR1 as SNHLY and CDR2 as FYNNEI. Trimming at V came to 5 bases and at J to 14 bases, leaving 14 bases not matched to a gene. The CDR3 loop reads CASSQGQWNSGTF. The CDR3 nucleotides read TGTGCCAGCAGTCAGGGACAGTGGAACTCGGGTACCTTC.

The CDR3: CASSPVAGGYEQYF. CDR3 coding DNA: TGTGCCAGCAGCCCGGTAGCGGGAGGTTACGAGCAGTACTTC. The V and J genes are TRBV7-9 and TRBJ2-7; 10 nucleotides align to TRBD2. Germline trimming cut 5 bases from V and 4 bases from J; bases unmatched to any gene: 5. Germline V lookup: CDR1 SEHNR, CDR2 FQNEAQ (reference sequence). This CDR3 is built from 14 residues.

This chain links TRBV7-8 with TRBJ1-2, with D unclear. Germline V gene data show CDR1 as SGHVS and CDR2 as FQNEAQ. V lost 1 base, J lost 0 bases, and 9 bases lay in between. The CDR3 length is 15 residues. Here the CDR3 DNA reads TGTGCCAGCAGCTTAGGTGGCAGATCTAACTATGGCTACACCTTC. As protein: CASSLGGRSNYGYTF. Based on the CDR3 plus reference TRBV7-8 and TRBJ1-2, the full variable domain is GAGVSQSPRYKVAKRGQDVALRCDPISGHVSLFWYQQALGQGPEFLTYFQNEAQLDKSGLPSDRFFAERPEGSVSTLKIQRTQQEDSAVYLCASSLGGRSNYGYTFGSGTRLTVV.

The chain recombines TRBV29-1 with TRBJ2-5; TRBD1 is a possible D gene (6 bases). Germline V lookup: CDR1 SQVTM, CDR2 ANQGSEA. Trimming stripped 6 bases from V and 4 bases from J, with 18 bases between. The CDR3 runs 14 residues. Written as DNA, the CDR3 is TGCAGCGTGGACCTACAGGGTACCGGAGAGACCCAGTACTTC. It codes for CSVDLQGTGETQYF.

This clone appeared once. The chain carries TRBV7-2 and TRBJ2-2, with D possibly matching TRBD2 (5 bases). Germline values: CDR1 SGHTA, CDR2 FQGNSA. V lost 5 bases, J lost 5 bases, and 12 bases lay in between. The CDR3 runs to 14 residues. CDR3 sequence reads: CASSTQGSTGELFF. The CDR3 bases are TGTGCCAGCAGCACCCAAGGGAGTACCGGGGAGCTGTTTTTT.

This clone has only a few counts. This sequence joins TRBV27 and TRBJ2-3; the D gene is possibly TRBD2 (6 bases). CDR3 length: 17 residues. The V gene's germline CDR1 is MNHEY and CDR2 SMNVEV (reference sequence). V was clipped by 2 bases and J by 2 bases, with 17 bases between them. Here the CDR3 reads CASSLMVWGENTDTQYF. The CDR3 bases are TGTGCCAGCAGTTTAATGGTTTGGGGGGAGAACACAGATACGCAGTATTTT.

The chain has TRBV7-9 and TRBJ2-7, with TRBD2 identical over 13 bases. V shed 1 base, J shed 2 bases, and the junction held 2 bases outside the gene matches. The germline gives CDR1 SEHNR, CDR2 FQNEAQ (reference sequence). This CDR3 is built from 16 residues. CDR3 loop: CASSLVGTSGTYEQYF. CDR3 nucleotides: TGTGCCAGCAGCTTAGTTGGGACTAGCGGGACCTACGAGCAGTACTTC.

This clone was counted between two and nine times. The genes are TRBV18 and TRBJ2-1; D is possibly TRBD2 (5 bases). CDR3 length: 16 residues. The germline CDR1 and CDR2 sequences are KGHSH and LQKENI. V shed 4 bases and J shed 8 bases, with 21 bases lying between them. As DNA, the CDR3 is TGTGCCAGCTCACAACAAACCGGGAACCCGAGGGATGAGCAGTTCTTC. Amino acids: CASSQQTGNPRDEQFF.

The J gene is TRBJ2-7, the V gene TRBV28; 8 bases are shared with TRBD2. Germline CDR1 MDHEN, CDR2 SYDVKM. The junction had 11 bases not matched to a gene; V was cut back by 3 bases and J by 4 bases. The CDR3 consists of 16 residues. CDR3 nucleotides: TGTGCCAGCAGTTTCCCCACCAGCGGGAGTAATTACGAGCAGTACTTC. Its translation: CASSFPTSGSNYEQYF.

V usage is TRBV4-1 and J usage is TRBJ1-2; D might be TRBD1 (6 bases). V was cut by 1 base and J by 4 bases, with 13 bases left in between. The germline gives CDR1 MGHRA, CDR2 YSYEKL. CDR3 length equals 15 residues. CDR3: CASSQGTAPSYGYTF. CDR3 sequence (DNA): TGCGCCAGCAGCCAAGGGACAGCCCCTAGCTATGGCTACACCTTC.

The V call is TRBV12-2, the J call TRBJ2-5; the table names TRBD2, a call not compared with the DNA. TRBV12-2 is termed a pseudogene. The CDR3 totals 17 residues. The CDR3 region is CASRLGGTSGHQETQYF. As DNA, the CDR3 is TGTGCAAGTCGCTTAGGAGGGACTAGCGGTCACCAAGAGACCCAGTACTTC.

This clone was observed once. DNA of the CDR3: TGCAGCGTTGACGGGCTAGCGGGGGAGAACCAAGAGACCCAGTACTTC. This encodes CSVDGLAGENQETQYF. The chain joins TRBV29-1 to TRBJ2-5, with TRBD2 identical over 10 bases. J was trimmed by 0 bases and V by 3 bases; bases with no gene match: 7. Germline-derived CDR1 and CDR2 are SQVTM and ANQGSEA. The CDR3 loop spans 16 amino acids.

This clone has just a few counts. Other DNA variants within this sample encode the same CDR3. The CDR3 DNA reads as TGTGCCAGCAGCTCCACCTACGAGCAGTACTTC. Protein product: CASSSTYEQYF. The V and J genes are TRBV7-2 and TRBJ2-7; D unresolved. The CDR3 is made up of 11 amino acids. Trimming removed 4 bases at V and 2 bases at J, with 3 bases between. CDR1 is SGHTA and CDR2 is FQGNSA in the germline V gene.

As DNA, the CDR3 is TGTGCCACCCGTGGCGGGCCGAGTGCTAACTATGGCTACACCTTC. This sequence encodes CATRGGPSANYGYTF. The chain employs TRBV6-5 and TRBJ1-2; D remains unclear. The CDR3 sequence is 15 residues long. V dropped 10 bases and J dropped 0 bases, with 18 bases sitting between them. Looked up from germline, CDR1 is MNHEY and CDR2 is SVGAGI.

The rearrangement joins TRBV6-4 to TRBJ1-2, with 7 bases identical to TRBD1. The CDR3 is made up of 13 amino acids. The V gene end was trimmed by 4 bases and the J gene end by 4 bases; junction bases not matched to a gene: 3. Germline V lookup: CDR1 MRHNA, CDR2 SNTAGT. The DNA of the CDR3 is TGTGCCAGCAGTGGCGGGACAGCCTATGGCTACACCTTC. Protein sequence: CASSGGTAYGYTF.

The V and J genes are TRBV7-9 and TRBJ1-2; TRBD1 is a possible D gene (6 bases). The CDR3 is made up of 14 amino acids. Looked up from germline, CDR1 is SEHNR and CDR2 is FQNEAQ (reference sequence). Trimming left V 7 bases short and J 7 bases short, with 19 bases between. CDR3: CASIGVQGMRGYTF. The CDR3 DNA is TGTGCCAGCATAGGGGTACAGGGTATGCGTGGCTACACCTTC.

This chain connects TRBV7-6 to TRBJ2-2; D uncertain. The V and J ends lost 6 bases and 4 bases respectively, with 6 bases between them. CDR1 is SGHVS, CDR2 FNYEAQ, per germline. The CDR3 is made up of 12 amino acids. In DNA, the CDR3 is TGTGCCAGCAGTCGTAGCACCGGGGAGCTGTTTTTT. Encoded protein: CASSRSTGELFF.

V is TRBV10-2 and J is TRBJ2-3; TRBD2 aligns across 10 bases. The CDR3 has 16 amino acids. Looked up from germline, CDR1 is WSHSY and CDR2 is SAAADI. With V trimmed by 6 bases and J by 0 bases, 6 bases remained unmatched. CDR3 loop: CASSASGGPSTDTQYF. In DNA form, the CDR3 reads TGCGCCAGCAGCGCTAGCGGGGGCCCAAGCACAGATACGCAGTATTTT.

V is TRBV27 and J is TRBJ2-1, with D perhaps matching TRBD1 (6 bases). CDR1 and CDR2 (germline): MNHEY, SMNVEV (reference sequence). V dropped 6 bases and J dropped 8 bases, with 23 bases sitting between them. This CDR3 is built from 16 residues. The CDR3 nucleotides read TGTGCCAGCAGGGCGATCCTGAGAACAGGGATTTATGAGCAGTTCTTC. It is translated as CASRAILRTGIYEQFF.

The V and J genes are TRBV7-8 and TRBJ1-1; D call uncertain. Germline V lookup: CDR1 SGHVS, CDR2 FQNEAQ. V lost 5 bases and J lost 1, with 8 bases in between. The CDR3 is 13 residues long. The CDR3 loop is CASSALRNTEAFF. The CDR3 DNA follows: TGTGCCAGCAGCGCCCTGAGGAACACTGAAGCTTTCTTT.

The chain couples TRBV15 to TRBJ1-5, with D perhaps TRBD1 (5 bases). The CDR3 runs to 12 residues. CDR1 and CDR2 (germline): LNHNV, YYDKDF (reference sequence). With 5 bases removed from V and 11 bases from J, the gap between germline ends came to 13 bases. CDR3 DNA sequence: TGTGCCACCAGCCCGGGGGAAGGGTCCCAGCATTTT. Protein sequence: CATSPGEGSQHF. Filled out from reference TRBV15 and TRBJ1-5, the complete variable domain reads DAMVIQNPRYQVTQFGKPVTLSCSQTLNHNVMYWYQQKSSQAPKLLFHYYDKDFNNEADTPDNFQSRRPNTSFCFLDIRSPGLGDTAMYLCATSPGEGSQHFGDGTRLSIL.

This clone was seen only once. The chain links TRBV7-8 to TRBJ2-1; D gene unclear. Deletions cut 3 bases from V and 8 bases from J, with 11 bases between. Germline CDR1 is SGHVS and CDR2 is FQNEAQ. CDR3 length: 13 residues. As DNA, the CDR3 is TGTGCCAGCAGCTTGGAGAGTTGGGATGAGCAGTTCTTC. Translating it yields CASSLESWDEQFF.

V is TRBV4-2 and J is TRBJ1-1; tentatively, D is TRBD1 (6 bases). Trimming removed 4 bases at V and 0 bases at J, with 12 bases between. There are 15 residues in the CDR3. Germline V gene lookup returns CDR1 LGHNA and CDR2 YNFKEQ. The CDR3 protein is CASSPYRTVNTEAFF. The CDR3 nucleotides read TGTGCCAGCAGCCCGTACAGGACAGTGAACACTGAAGCTTTCTTT.